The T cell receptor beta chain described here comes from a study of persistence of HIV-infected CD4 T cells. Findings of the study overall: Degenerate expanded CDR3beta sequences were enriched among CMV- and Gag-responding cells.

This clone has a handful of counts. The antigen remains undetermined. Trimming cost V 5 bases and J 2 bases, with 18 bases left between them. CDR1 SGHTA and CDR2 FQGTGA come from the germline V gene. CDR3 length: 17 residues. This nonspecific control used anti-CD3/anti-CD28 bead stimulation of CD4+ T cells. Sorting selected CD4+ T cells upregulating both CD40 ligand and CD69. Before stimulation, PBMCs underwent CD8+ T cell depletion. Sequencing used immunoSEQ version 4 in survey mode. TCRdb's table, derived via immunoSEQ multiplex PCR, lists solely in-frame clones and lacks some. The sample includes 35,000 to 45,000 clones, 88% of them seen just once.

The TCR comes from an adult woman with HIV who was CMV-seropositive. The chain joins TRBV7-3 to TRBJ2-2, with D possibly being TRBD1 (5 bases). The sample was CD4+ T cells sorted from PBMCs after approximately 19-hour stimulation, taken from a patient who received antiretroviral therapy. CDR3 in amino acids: CASSTPPGALNTGELFF. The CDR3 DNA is TGTGCCAGCAGCACGCCCCCTGGGGCGCTAAACACCGGGGAGCTGTTTTTT.